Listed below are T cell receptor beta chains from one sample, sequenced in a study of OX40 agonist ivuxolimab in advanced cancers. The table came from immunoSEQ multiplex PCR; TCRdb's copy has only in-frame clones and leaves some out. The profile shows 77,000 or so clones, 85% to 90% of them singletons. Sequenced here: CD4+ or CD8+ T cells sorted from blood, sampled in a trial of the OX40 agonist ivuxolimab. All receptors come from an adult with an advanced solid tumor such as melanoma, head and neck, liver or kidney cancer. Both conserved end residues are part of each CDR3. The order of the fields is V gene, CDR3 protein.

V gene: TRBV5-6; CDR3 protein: CASSRRFGAPYEQYF
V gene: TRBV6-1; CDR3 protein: CASSDITDTQYF
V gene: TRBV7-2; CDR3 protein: CASSLAGTAYSYEQYF
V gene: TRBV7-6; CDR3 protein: CASSSLSDGPYGYTF
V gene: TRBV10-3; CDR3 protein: CATRLSNTGELFF
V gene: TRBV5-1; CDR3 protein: CASSPALWGADTQYF
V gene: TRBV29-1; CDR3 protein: CSVGLVNTGELFF
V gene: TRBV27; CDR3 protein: CASRFLGLKTNGYTF
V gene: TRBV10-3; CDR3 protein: CAISLQGDRTAGQYF
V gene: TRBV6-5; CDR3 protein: CASSLGGSTDTQYF
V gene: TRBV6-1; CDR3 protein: CASSEGTGAQPQHF
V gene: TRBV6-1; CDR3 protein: CASRGHRGIEQYF
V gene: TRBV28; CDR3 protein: CASSFRDRVYGYTF
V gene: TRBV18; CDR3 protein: CASSPDTDTQYF
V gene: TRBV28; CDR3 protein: CASSLTGNGIPQHF
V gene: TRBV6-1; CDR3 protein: CASSEVPSGGGFTDTQYF
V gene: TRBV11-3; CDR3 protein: CASSSGASTDTQYF
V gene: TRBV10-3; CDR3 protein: CAIRIQGASHGYTF
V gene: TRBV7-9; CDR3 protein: CASSPPGKGNTGELFF
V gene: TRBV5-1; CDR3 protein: CASSPPGAQETQYF
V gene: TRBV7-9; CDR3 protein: CASSSRRTNEKLFF
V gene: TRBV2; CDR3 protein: CASATGTLTNEKLFF
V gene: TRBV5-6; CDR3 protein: CASSRDRAGEQYF
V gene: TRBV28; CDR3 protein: CASSSPLDRRGGMDEQYF
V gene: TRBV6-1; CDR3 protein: CASSLTANEQFF
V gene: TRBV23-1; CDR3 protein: CASSQTDRPKADTQYF
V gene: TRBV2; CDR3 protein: CASGSLYEQYF
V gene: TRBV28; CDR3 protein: CASSPTGGHQPQHF
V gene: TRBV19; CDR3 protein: CASSPRNRLTNEKLFF
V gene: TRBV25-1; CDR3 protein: CASSELPGRIYEQYF
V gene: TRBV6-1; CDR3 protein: CASRGQAGRTDTQYF
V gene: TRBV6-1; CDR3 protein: CASTGSPLGELFF
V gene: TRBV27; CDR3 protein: CASSTSASGIPFYEQYF
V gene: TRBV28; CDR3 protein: CASRPLAGYRSSSSYNEQFF
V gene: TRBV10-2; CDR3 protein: CASRPQGPKADTQYF
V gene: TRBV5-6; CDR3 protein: CASSPGPGGIYEQYF
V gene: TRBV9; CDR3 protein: CASSVRLPNTGELFF
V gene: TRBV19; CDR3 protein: CASNRGSTDTQYF
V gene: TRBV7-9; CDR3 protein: CASSQGTGNRLNEKLFF
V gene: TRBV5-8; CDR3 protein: CASSLGGNTGELFF
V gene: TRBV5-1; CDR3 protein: CASSPRRDEKLFF
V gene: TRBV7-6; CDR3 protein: CASSPTLATSGNTIYF
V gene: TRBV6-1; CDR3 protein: CASSEDPLETGKEEKLFF
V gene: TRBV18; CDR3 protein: CASSPSFAGGTDTQYF
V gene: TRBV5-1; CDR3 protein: CASSLAGTGQETQYF
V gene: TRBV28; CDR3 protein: CASSPSYGPTDTQYF
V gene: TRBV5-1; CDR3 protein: CASSLGQASFYGYTF
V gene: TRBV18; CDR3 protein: CASSSGAIGSREQYF
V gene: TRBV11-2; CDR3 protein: CASSFLKVFYEQYF
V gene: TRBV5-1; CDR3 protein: CASSEDRDYNEQYF
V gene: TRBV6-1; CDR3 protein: CASSPIQETEQFF
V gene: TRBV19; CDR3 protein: CASSPFGESTDTQYF
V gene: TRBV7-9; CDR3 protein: CASSLPGQENYGYTF